These 11 T cell receptor beta chains were all obtained from the same sample, sequenced in a study of blood T cell repertoires in COVID-19. TCRdb keeps only in-frame clones here, not all; method: immunoSEQ multiplex PCR. This table holds 400,000 to 550,000 clones, roughly 90% found once. Specimen: peripheral blood. Every receptor here comes from a young woman with acute or convalescent COVID-19.

This chain links TRBV3-1 (or the pseudogene TRBV3-2) with TRBJ2-1; tentatively, D is TRBD2 (6 bases). Germline lookup yields CDR1 LGHDT and CDR2 YNNKEL (reference sequence). CDR3 size: 18 residues. V was shortened by 4 bases and J by 4 bases, with 23 bases between the two germline ends. For the CDR3, the DNA is TGTGCCAGCAGCCCGGGAGTTATCGGGGGAGGCCCGTACAATGAGCAGTTCTTC. Encoded protein: CASSPGVIGGGPYNEQFF.

This clone was found a few times. The chain couples TRBV7-9 to TRBJ1-6; maybe TRBD1 (5 bases). The germline gives CDR1 SEHNR, CDR2 FQNEAQ (reference sequence). Trimming removed 5 bases from V and 0 bases from J, with 17 bases in between. The CDR3 spans 18 residues. CDR3 amino acids: CASSGADSPSSYNSPLHF. The DNA of the CDR3 is TGTGCCAGCAGCGGCGCCGACAGCCCTAGCTCCTATAATTCACCCCTCCACTTT. Complete variable domain (other parts from reference TRBV7-9 and TRBJ1-6): DTGVSQNPRHKITKRGQNVTFRCDPISEHNRLYWYRQTLGQGPEFLTYFQNEAQLEKSRLLSDRFSAERPKGSFSTLEIQRTEQGDSAMYLCASSGADSPSSYNSPLHFGNGTRLTVT.

The genes are TRBV13 and TRBJ2-5; TRBD2 matches 14 bases. The CDR3 loop spans 17 amino acids. J gave up 9 bases and V 5 bases, and 14 bases lay outside the gene matches. CDR1 is PRHDT, CDR2 FYEKMQ, per germline (reference sequence). The CDR3 here is CASSARTSGGSGLAQYF. CDR3 nucleotides: TGTGCCAGCAGCGCCCGGACTAGCGGGGGGAGCGGGTTGGCCCAGTACTTC.

J is TRBJ2-3 and V is TRBV7-3, with TRBD2 identical over 7 bases. Germline V gene sequence: CDR1 SGHTA, CDR2 FQGTGA. CDR3 length equals 13 residues. Trimming cost V 1 base and J 8 bases; bases outside gene matches: 3. This CDR3 reads CASSLSGRGTQYF. CDR3 nucleotide sequence: TGTGCCAGCAGCTTAAGTGGGAGGGGTACGCAGTATTTT.

The chain is built from TRBV7-3 and TRBJ1-2; D might be TRBD1 (5 bases). There are 14 residues in the CDR3. V dropped 5 bases and J dropped 4 bases, with 14 bases sitting between them. Germline lookup yields CDR1 SGHTA and CDR2 FQGTGA. The CDR3 DNA follows: TGTGCCAGCAGCCCAACCCGGGGGTCCTATGGCTACACCTTC. Protein: CASSPTRGSYGYTF.

CDR3: CASSADSGNEKLFF. The CDR3 DNA is TGTGCCAGCAGCGCCGACAGTGGGAATGAAAAACTGTTTTTT. The J gene is TRBJ1-4, the V gene TRBV7-2; TRBD1 might be the D (5 bases). Germline lookup yields CDR1 SGHTA and CDR2 FQGNSA. The CDR3 loop spans 14 amino acids. The V and J ends lost 5 bases and 5 bases respectively, with 12 bases between them.

The V call is TRBV6-1, the J call TRBJ2-7, with TRBD1 as a possible D gene (7 bases). From germline, CDR1 is MNHNS and CDR2 SASEGT. Trimming stripped 3 bases from V and 4 bases from J, with 16 bases between. This CDR3 is built from 15 residues. In DNA form, the CDR3 reads TGTGCCAGCAGTGATCAGGGGGGCCTTTTTTACGAGCAGTACTTC. Translated, it gives CASSDQGGLFYEQYF.

V and J are TRBV4-2 and TRBJ2-6; D gene unclear. The germline V gene encodes CDR1 LGHNA and CDR2 YNFKEQ. This CDR3 contains 14 residues. Trimming removed 0 bases at V and 9 bases at J, with 9 bases between. CDR3 residues: CASSQDPQNNVLTF. The CDR3 region has the DNA TGTGCCAGCAGCCAAGATCCCCAAAACAACGTCCTGACTTTC.

The genes are TRBV2 and TRBJ2-1, with D maybe TRBD1 (5 bases). Looked up from germline, CDR1 is SNHLY and CDR2 is FYNNEI. V was clipped by 6 bases and J by 0 bases, with 12 bases between them. This CDR3 has 15 residues. CDR3 nucleotide sequence: TGTGCCAGCAGAGAGGACATCAACTCCTACAATGAGCAGTTCTTC. Translated, it gives CASREDINSYNEQFF.

The chain uses TRBV3-1 (or the pseudogene TRBV3-2) and TRBJ2-5, with a tentative D call TRBD2 (5 bases). CDR3 size: 15 residues. Trimming cost V 0 bases and J 0 bases, with 8 bases left between them. Germline V gene lookup returns CDR1 LGHDT and CDR2 YNNKEL (reference sequence). CDR3 coding DNA: TGTGCCAGCAGCCAAGATCGAGGGTACCAAGAGACCCAGTACTTC. This translates into CASSQDRGYQETQYF.

The chain joins TRBV19 to TRBJ2-7; a weak D match, TRBD1 (7 bases). Germline CDR1 is LNHDA and CDR2 is SQIVND (reference sequence). CDR3 size: 13 residues. Deletions cut 9 bases from V and 6 bases from J, with 18 bases between. The CDR3 DNA reads as TGTGCCAGCCGCGGGGACAGTCTATTCGAGCAGTACTTC. Translated: CASRGDSLFEQYF.